This T cell receptor (beta chain) was observed in a study of blood T cells in healthy people across ages. Turning to the study itself: The template switching approach captured approximately one barcoded beta molecule for every two T cells.

With a J-beta primer mix and a sample-barcoded 5' primer, a second PCR ran about 7 to 12 cycles. TCRdb re-derived calls from the 5' RACE reads in MiXCR, one entry per CDR3 protein. The sample contains 730,000 or so distinct CDR3 sequences, approximately 40% of which appear only once. Overall study results and limits: A roughly linear age-dependent decrease characterized TCR beta diversity per million T cells. Researchers deemed the diversity estimates from one million T cells underestimates.

The CDR3 runs to 14 residues. Trimming took 8 bases from V and 3 from J; bases not matched to a gene: 9. This clonotype has ten or more counts. Its antigen is as yet unknown. Each individual donor underwent a draw of ten milliliters of peripheral blood. This chain joins TRBV12-3 or TRBV12-4 and TRBJ2-7; 8 bases are shared with TRBD1. The sequence derives from a man of 80 years or more in good health. Sequenced: blood. CDR3 amino acids: CASSDTGGFYEQYF. CDR3 DNA sequence: TGTGCCAGCTCAGACACAGGGGGTTTCTACGAGCAGTACTTC.